The clone carrying this TCR beta chain was found many times. Antigen unknown. The junction had 5 bases not matched to a gene; V was cut back by 6 bases and J by 4 bases. This CDR3 comprises 13 residues. Germline-derived CDR1 and CDR2 are SNHLY and FYNNEI. The data originate from a study of glioma-infiltrating T cells. Study outcomes and limitations: Only very few CDR3 sequences appeared in both tissue and blood. Tissue-blood divergence was below expectation in non-neoplastic patients, above in gliomas.

Amplification of TCR alpha and beta CDR3 regions from RNA used iRepertoire nested multiplex PCR. Tissue mRNA or PBMC total RNA, 100-400 ng, went into one-step reverse transcription and amplification. From the multiplex PCR reads, TCRdb called clonotypes with MiXCR, one entry per CDR3 protein. The sample gives approximately 89,000 distinct CDR3 sequences, approximately 22% of which show up once; more than 6.5% is in the top ten. The sequencing input was glioma tissue, nonneoplastic brain tissue, or PBMCs (not recorded which). The chain recombines TRBV2 with TRBJ2-5; 7 bases are a match to TRBD2. The receptor's source is a human donor with low-grade glioma or glioblastoma, undergoing nonglioma brain surgery, or in good health (not recorded which). DNA for the CDR3: TGTGCCAGCAGGGGAGGGAGATTAGAGACCCAGTACTTC. Translated: CASRGGRLETQYF.